This T cell receptor beta chain derives from a study of cytomegalovirus exposure and HLA in healthy donors. Some clones are missing from TCRdb's copy, which holds only in-frame ones; the method was immunoSEQ multiplex PCR. Of 150,000 to 200,000 clones in the sample, about 80% are singletons; the top ten hold 2.5% to 3%. General observations from the study: High sensitivity and specificity were reportedly achieved when the classifier diagnosed cytomegalovirus status. In the 90 to 150 validation repertoires, 85% to 95% of cluster scores exceeded 0, per a later analysis. There were a few CMV-associated chains whose specificity for CMV antigens was confirmed in vitro. There were 160 or so TCR beta chains listed as cytomegalovirus-associated.

The length of the CDR3 is 16 residues. V shed 4 bases and J 5 bases; nucleotides not matched to a gene: 10. CDR1 SGDLS and CDR2 YYNGEE come from the germline V gene. Comment on this clone: What it binds is not known.

Sequencing was done on a sample of PBMCs. The receptor comes from a woman in her late teens or twenties in good health and CMV-seropositive. The gene calls are TRBV9 and TRBJ2-2; 8 bases are shared with TRBD1. The DNA for the CDR3 is TGTGCCAGCAGCCCCGCCGGGACAGGAAGAACCGGGGAGCTGTTTTTT. This translates into CASSPAGTGRTGELFF.